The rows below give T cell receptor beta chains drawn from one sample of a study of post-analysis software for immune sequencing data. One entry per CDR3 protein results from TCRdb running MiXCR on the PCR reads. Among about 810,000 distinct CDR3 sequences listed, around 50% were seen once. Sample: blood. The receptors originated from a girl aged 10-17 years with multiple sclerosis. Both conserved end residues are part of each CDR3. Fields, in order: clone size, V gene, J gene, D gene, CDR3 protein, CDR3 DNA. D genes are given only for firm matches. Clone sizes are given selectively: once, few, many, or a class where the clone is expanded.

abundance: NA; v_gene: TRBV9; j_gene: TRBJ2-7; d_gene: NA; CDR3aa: CASSSDFNSYEQYF; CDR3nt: TGTGCCAGCAGCTCGGACTTCAATTCCTACGAGCAGTACTTC
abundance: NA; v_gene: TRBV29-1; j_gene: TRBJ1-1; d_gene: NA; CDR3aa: CSVVWGAMNTEAFF; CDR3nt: TGCAGCGTTGTATGGGGGGCAATGAACACTGAAGCTTTCTTT
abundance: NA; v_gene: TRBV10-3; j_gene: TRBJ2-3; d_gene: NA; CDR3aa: CAIRGSGTLISDTQYF; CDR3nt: TGTGCCATCAGGGGTTCGGGGACTCTGATATCAGATACGCAGTATTTT
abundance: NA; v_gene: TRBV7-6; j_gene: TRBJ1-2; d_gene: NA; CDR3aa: CASSQYPRGSSNYGYTF; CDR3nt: TGTGCCAGCAGCCAATACCCGCGGGGGTCCTCTAACTATGGCTACACCTTC
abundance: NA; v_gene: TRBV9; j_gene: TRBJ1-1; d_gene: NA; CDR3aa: CASSKAGETEAFF; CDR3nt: TGTGCCAGCAGCAAAGCAGGGGAAACTGAAGCTTTCTTT
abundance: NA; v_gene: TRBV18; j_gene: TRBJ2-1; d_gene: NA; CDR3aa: CASSLSSSAEQFF; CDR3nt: TGTGCCAGCTCACTCTCGTCTAGCGCCGAGCAGTTCTTC
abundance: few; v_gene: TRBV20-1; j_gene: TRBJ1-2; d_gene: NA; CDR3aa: CSARSGTNYGYTF; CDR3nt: TGCAGTGCTAGAAGCGGTACTAACTATGGCTACACCTTC
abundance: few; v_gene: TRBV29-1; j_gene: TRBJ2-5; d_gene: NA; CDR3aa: CSVGRAVDTQYF; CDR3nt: TGCAGCGTTGGGCGGGCGGTCGATACCCAGTACTTC
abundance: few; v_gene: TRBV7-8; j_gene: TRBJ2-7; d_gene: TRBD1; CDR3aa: CASSFEGAAVYEQYF; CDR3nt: TGTGCCAGCAGCTTTGAGGGGGCGGCGGTCTACGAGCAGTACTTC
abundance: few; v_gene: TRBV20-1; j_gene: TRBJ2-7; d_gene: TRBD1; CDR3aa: CSASRDRAHEQYF; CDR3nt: TGCAGTGCTTCCCGGGACAGGGCCCACGAGCAGTACTTC
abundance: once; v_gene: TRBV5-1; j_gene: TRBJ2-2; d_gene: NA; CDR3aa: CASSWGWDTGELFF; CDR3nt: TGCGCCAGCAGCTGGGGCTGGGACACCGGGGAGCTGTTTTTT
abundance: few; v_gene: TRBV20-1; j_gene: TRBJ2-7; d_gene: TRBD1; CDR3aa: CSARPPGQGSEQYF; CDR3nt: TGCAGTGCTAGACCCCCGGGACAGGGCAGCGAGCAGTACTTC
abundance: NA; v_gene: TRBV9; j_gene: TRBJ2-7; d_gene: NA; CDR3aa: CASSVAGAREQYF; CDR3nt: TGTGCCAGCAGCGTAGCTGGGGCGCGCGAGCAGTACTTC
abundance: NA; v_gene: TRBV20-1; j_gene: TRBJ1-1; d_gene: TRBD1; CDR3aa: CSARSPVAGGVGEAFF; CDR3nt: TGCAGTGCCAGATCCCCCGTGGCAGGGGGCGTTGGTGAAGCTTTCTTT
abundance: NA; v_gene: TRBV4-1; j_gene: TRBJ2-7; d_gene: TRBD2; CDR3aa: CASSQVRLAGGYEQYF; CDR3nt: TGCGCCAGCAGCCAGGTCCGACTAGCGGGAGGCTACGAGCAGTACTTC
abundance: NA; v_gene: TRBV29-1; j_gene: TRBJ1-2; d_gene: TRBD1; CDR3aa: CNGRTGDNYGYTF; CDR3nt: TGCAACGGCCGGACAGGGGATAACTATGGCTACACCTTC
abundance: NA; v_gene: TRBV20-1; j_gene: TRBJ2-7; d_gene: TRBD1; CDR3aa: CSADRGAYEQYF; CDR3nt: TGCAGTGCTGACAGGGGGGCCTACGAGCAGTACTTC
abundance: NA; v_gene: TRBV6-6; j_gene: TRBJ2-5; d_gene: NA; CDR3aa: CASSPDRSGQYF; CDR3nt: TGTGCCAGCAGTCCCGACCGGTCTGGGCAGTACTTC
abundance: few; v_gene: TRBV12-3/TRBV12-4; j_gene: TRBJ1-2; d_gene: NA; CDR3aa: CASSSGRSLDGYTF; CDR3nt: TGTGCCAGCAGCTCGGGACGGAGCTTGGATGGCTACACCTTC
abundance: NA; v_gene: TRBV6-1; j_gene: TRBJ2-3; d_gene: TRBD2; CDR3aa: CASRPPGLAKDTQYF; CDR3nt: TGTGCCAGTAGGCCACCGGGACTAGCAAAAGATACGCAGTATTTT
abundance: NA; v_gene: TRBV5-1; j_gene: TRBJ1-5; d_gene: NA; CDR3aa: CASSLGQPVDQPQHF; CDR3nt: TGCGCCAGCAGCTTAGGACAGCCCGTGGATCAGCCCCAGCATTTT
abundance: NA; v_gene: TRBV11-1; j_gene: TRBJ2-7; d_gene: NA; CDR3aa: CASSLAFRQPRIPSFGYEQYF; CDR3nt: TGTGCCAGCAGCTTAGCGTTCCGGCAGCCGAGGATTCCATCATTTGGCTACGAGCAGTACTTC
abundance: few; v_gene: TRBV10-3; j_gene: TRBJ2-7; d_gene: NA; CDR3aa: CAISDDPPLRNEQYF; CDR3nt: TGTGCCATCAGTGATGATCCGCCCCTTCGGAACGAGCAGTACTTC
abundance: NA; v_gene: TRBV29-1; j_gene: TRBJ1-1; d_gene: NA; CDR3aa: CSVGRRGNTEAFF; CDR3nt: TGCAGCGTTGGGCGTCGGGGGAACACTGAAGCTTTCTTT
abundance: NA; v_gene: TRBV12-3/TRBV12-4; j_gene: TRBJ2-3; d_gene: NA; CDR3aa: CASTTGYTDTQYF; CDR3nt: TGTGCCAGCACTACAGGGTACACAGATACGCAGTATTTT
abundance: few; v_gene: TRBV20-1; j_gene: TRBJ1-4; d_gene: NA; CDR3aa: CSAFTAGRRATNEKLFF; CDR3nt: TGCAGTGCCTTCACGGCGGGCAGGAGAGCAACTAATGAAAAACTGTTTTTT
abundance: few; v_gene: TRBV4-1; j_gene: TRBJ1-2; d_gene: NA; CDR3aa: CASSQVRGYGYTF; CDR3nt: TGCGCCAGCAGCCAAGTTCGGGGTTATGGCTACACCTTC
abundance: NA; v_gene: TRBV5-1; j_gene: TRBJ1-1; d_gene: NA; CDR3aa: CASSKGPEAFF; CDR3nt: TGCGCCAGCAGCAAAGGACCAGAAGCTTTCTTT
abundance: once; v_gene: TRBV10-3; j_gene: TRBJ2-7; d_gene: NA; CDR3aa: CAISGSGGVSYEQYF; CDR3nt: TGTGCCATCAGTGGAAGTGGTGGGGTCTCCTACGAGCAGTACTTC